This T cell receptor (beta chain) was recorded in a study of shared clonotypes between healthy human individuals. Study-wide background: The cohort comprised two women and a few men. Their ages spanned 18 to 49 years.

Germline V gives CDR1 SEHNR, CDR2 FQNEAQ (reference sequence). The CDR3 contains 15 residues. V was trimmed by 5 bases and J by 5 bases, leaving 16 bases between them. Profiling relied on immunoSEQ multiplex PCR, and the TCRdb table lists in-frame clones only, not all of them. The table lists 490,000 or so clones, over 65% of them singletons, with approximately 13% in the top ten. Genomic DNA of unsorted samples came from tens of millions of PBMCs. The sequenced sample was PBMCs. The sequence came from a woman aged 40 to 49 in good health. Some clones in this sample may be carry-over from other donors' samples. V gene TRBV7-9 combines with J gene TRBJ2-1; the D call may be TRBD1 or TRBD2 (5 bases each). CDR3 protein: CASSPRGTGDNEQFF. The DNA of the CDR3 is TGTGCCAGCAGCCCAAGGGGAACCGGGGACAATGAGCAGTTCTTC. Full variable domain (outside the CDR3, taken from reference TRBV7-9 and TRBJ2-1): DTGVSQNPRHKITKRGQNVTFRCDPISEHNRLYWYRQTLGQGPEFLTYFQNEAQLEKSRLLSDRFSAERPKGSFSTLEIQRTEQGDSAMYLCASSPRGTGDNEQFFGPGTRLTVL.